These 20 T cell receptor beta chains were sequenced from one sample in a study of cytomegalovirus exposure and HLA in healthy donors. This PCR relied on a set of 60 Vbeta primers and 13 Jbeta primers. The table came from immunoSEQ multiplex PCR; TCRdb's copy has only in-frame clones and leaves some out. The table shows around 110,000 clones, with about 80% occurring only once. The sequenced sample was PBMCs. Source of these receptors: a man aged 25 to 40 in good health and CMV-seropositive.

The V gene is TRBV28, the J gene TRBJ2-5, with 10 bases fitting TRBD2. V trimming: 1 base; J trimming: 1 base; junction bases outside the gene matches: 9. Germline V gene lookup returns CDR1 MDHEN and CDR2 SYDVKM. This CDR3 comprises 18 residues. In DNA form, the CDR3 reads TGTGCCAGCAGTTTATCGCTAGCGGGAGATGGAGTCCAAGAGACCCAGTACTTC. Its protein product is CASSLSLAGDGVQETQYF.

In regard to this clone: Relative to the germline gene, one junction end is altered; a read error may explain this. The chain carries TRBV7-9 and TRBJ1-1; a possible D gene is TRBD1 (5 bases). There are 12 residues in the CDR3. Germline loops: CDR1 SEHNR, CDR2 FQNEAQ (reference sequence). DNA of the CDR3: TGTTCCAGCCTCTGGGGGGGAGAGGGCGCTTTCTTT. Amino acid sequence: CSSLWGGEGAFF. Using reference TRBV7-9 and TRBJ1-1 for the parts outside the CDR3, the full variable domain is DTGVSQNPRHKITKRGQNVTFRCDPISEHNRLYWYRQTLGQGPEFLTYFQNEAQLEKSRLLSDRFSAERPKGSFSTLEIQRTEQGDSAMYLCSSLWGGEGAFFGQGTRLTVV.

The chain is built from TRBV9 and TRBJ1-2, with D unresolved. Germline V gene sequence: CDR1 SGDLS, CDR2 YYNGEE. CDR3 size: 14 residues. CDR3 loop: CASEFVPPDYGYTF. CDR3 bases: TGTGCAAGCGAGTTTGTGCCCCCTGACTATGGCTACACCTTC.

The genes are TRBV6-5 and TRBJ1-2; maybe TRBD1 (5 bases). The CDR3 is 14 residues long. The germline V gene encodes CDR1 MNHEY and CDR2 SVGAGI. Trimming removed 1 base from V and 4 bases from J, with 10 bases in between. Here the CDR3 DNA reads TGTGCCAGCAGTTACTGGGGCAGGAGCTATGGCTACACCTTC. Translation gives CASSYWGRSYGYTF.

This clone appeared a few times. V is TRBV7-2 and J is TRBJ2-1; D is unresolved. Deletions cut 3 bases from V and 2 bases from J, with 5 bases between. The CDR3 is 13 amino acids. The V gene's germline CDR1 is SGHTA and CDR2 FQGNSA. As DNA, the CDR3 is TGTGCCAGCAGCTTGACAACCTACAATGAGCAGTTCTTC. The encoded protein is CASSLTTYNEQFF.

V gene TRBV9 combines with J gene TRBJ2-3; D possibly corresponds to TRBD1 (6 bases). The V gene lost 2 bases and the J gene lost 2 bases, with 12 bases spanning the gap. Germline V CDR1 and CDR2: SGDLS, YYNGEE. The length of the CDR3 is 15 residues. CDR3: CASSVGTIPTDTQYF. CDR3 DNA: TGTGCCAGCAGCGTGGGGACAATCCCCACAGATACGCAGTATTTT.

V gene TRBV6-4 combines with J gene TRBJ2-2; 9 positions agree with TRBD1. The CDR3 totals 14 residues. Germline CDR1 MRHNA, CDR2 SNTAGT. V lost 4 bases, J lost 5 bases, and 2 bases stayed unmatched. This chain's CDR3 is CASSGTGETGELFF. CDR3 nucleotide sequence: TGTGCCAGCAGTGGGACAGGGGAGACCGGGGAGCTGTTTTTT.

A note on this clone: The junction and the germline gene differ at one end; a read error may be behind it. DNA of the CDR3: TGCGCCAGCAGCCGAGACAGGGCGGGGATAGCCAAAAACAGTCAGTACTTC. This encodes CASSRDRAGIAKNSQYF. The rearrangement links TRBV4-3 to TRBJ2-4, with D possibly TRBD1 on 7 matching bases. The germline V gene encodes CDR1 LGHNA and CDR2 YSLEER. The CDR3 runs 17 residues.

This clone was seen only a few times. J is TRBJ1-1 and V is TRBV6-5; D unclear. This CDR3 comprises 11 residues. The ends were cut back, 8 bases at V and 6 bases at J, with 10 bases in the middle. Germline values: CDR1 MNHEY, CDR2 SVGAGI. The CDR3 spells CASGLRPEAFF. Here the CDR3 DNA reads TGTGCCAGCGGGCTACGTCCTGAAGCTTTCTTT.

The CDR3 region is CASSLTGPGQEMNTEAFF. The CDR3 DNA sequence: TGTGCCAGCAGCTTAACTGGGCCGGGACAAGAGATGAACACTGAAGCTTTCTTT. V usage is TRBV7-3 and J usage is TRBJ1-1; a weak D match, TRBD1 (6 bases). The CDR3 covers 18 residues. The V and J ends lost 0 bases and 0 bases respectively, with 17 bases between them. Germline V gene data show CDR1 as SGHTA and CDR2 as FQGTGA.

V usage is TRBV2 and J usage is TRBJ1-5; D may be TRBD1 (6 bases). V lost 8 bases, J lost 5 bases, and 16 bases lay in between. Germline values: CDR1 SNHLY, CDR2 FYNNEI. The CDR3 runs to 14 residues. The CDR3 here is CASQTGLWDQPQHF. As DNA, the CDR3 is TGTGCCAGCCAGACAGGCCTGTGGGATCAGCCCCAGCATTTT.

The V call is TRBV11-1, the J call TRBJ1-2; 9 bases fit TRBD1. The J segment lost 5 bases and the V segment lost 5 bases, leaving 12 bases of the junction unmatched. CDR1 and CDR2 (germline): SGHAT, FQDESV (reference sequence). CDR3 size: 16 residues. The CDR3 is CASSPRRTGVGYGYTF. CDR3 DNA: TGTGCCAGCAGCCCACGGAGGACAGGGGTAGGGTATGGCTACACCTTC.

The chain employs TRBV5-8 and TRBJ2-5; weak D call: TRBD2 (7 bases). TRBJ2-7 matches the DNA end more closely, so the J call is doubtful. The CDR3 is 16 residues long. Germline V gene sequence: CDR1 SGHTS, CDR2 YDEGEE. As DNA, the CDR3 is TGTGCCAGCAGCTTTTGGGGGGGCGCGAGTACCTACGAGCAGTACTTC. Translated, it gives CASSFWGGASTYEQYF.

This chain uses TRBV4-1 with TRBJ2-1; TRBD2 aligns across 9 bases. The ends lost 2 bases at V and 2 bases at J; junction bases unmatched: 4. The CDR3 runs 16 residues. CDR1 is MGHRA, CDR2 YSYEKL, per germline. CDR3 sequence reads: CASSQQLAGTYNEQFF. In DNA, the CDR3 is TGCGCCAGCAGCCAACAGCTAGCGGGGACCTACAATGAGCAGTTCTTC.

The V call is TRBV13, the J call TRBJ2-7; no reliable D call. V lost 2 bases to trimming and J lost 6 bases, with 8 bases between them. CDR1 PRHDT and CDR2 FYEKMQ come from the germline V gene (reference sequence). The CDR3 runs 12 residues. The CDR3 is CASSLSQAEQYF. CDR3 nucleotides: TGTGCCAGCAGCTTAAGTCAGGCCGAGCAGTACTTC.

CDR3 nucleotides: TGTGCCAGCAGATCCGGGACTAGCAGTACCCAAGAGACCCAGTACTTC. Protein: CASRSGTSSTQETQYF. V gene TRBV28 combines with J gene TRBJ2-5; TRBD2 agrees at 9 bases. Trimming cost V 6 bases and J 1 base; bases outside gene matches: 9. The CDR3 contains 16 residues. Per germline, CDR1 MDHEN and CDR2 SYDVKM.

This clone occurred a few times. V is TRBV11-2 and J is TRBJ2-5; 8 nucleotides match TRBD1. Germline assignment: CDR1 SGHAT and CDR2 FQNNGV. With 1 base clipped from V and 5 bases from J, the junction kept 3 bases outside the gene matches. This CDR3 is 14 amino acids long. The CDR3 loop is CASSLAGGHETQYF. As DNA, the CDR3 is TGTGCCAGCAGCTTAGCAGGGGGCCACGAGACCCAGTACTTC.

V and J are TRBV19 and TRBJ1-2, with D unclear. The germline CDR1 and CDR2 sequences are LNHDA and SQIVND (reference sequence). The CDR3 runs to 14 residues. V gave up 5 bases and J gave up 7 bases, with 17 bases separating them. CDR3 DNA sequence: TGTGCCAGTAGTTCCCGTGTGGCGTCGGGTGGCTACACCTTC. Encoded protein: CASSSRVASGGYTF.

The chain employs TRBV5-1 and TRBJ2-3, with 10 bases lining up with TRBD1. Per germline, CDR1 SGHRS and CDR2 YFSETQ. The V segment lost 7 bases and the J segment 4 bases; nucleotides outside the gene matches: 6. The CDR3 totals 14 residues. The CDR3 region is CASAGQGVPDTQYF. CDR3 nucleotides: TGCGCCAGCGCAGGACAGGGGGTCCCAGATACGCAGTATTTT.

The chain recombines TRBV10-1 with TRBJ1-1; tentative D call: TRBD1 (5 bases). Germline V lookup: CDR1 WNHNN, CDR2 SYGVQD (reference sequence). V dropped 2 bases and J dropped 3 bases, with 10 bases sitting between them. The CDR3 runs to 14 residues. The CDR3 reads CASSEDRNHTEAFF. CDR3 nucleotide sequence: TGCGCCAGCAGTGAGGACAGAAATCACACTGAAGCTTTCTTT.